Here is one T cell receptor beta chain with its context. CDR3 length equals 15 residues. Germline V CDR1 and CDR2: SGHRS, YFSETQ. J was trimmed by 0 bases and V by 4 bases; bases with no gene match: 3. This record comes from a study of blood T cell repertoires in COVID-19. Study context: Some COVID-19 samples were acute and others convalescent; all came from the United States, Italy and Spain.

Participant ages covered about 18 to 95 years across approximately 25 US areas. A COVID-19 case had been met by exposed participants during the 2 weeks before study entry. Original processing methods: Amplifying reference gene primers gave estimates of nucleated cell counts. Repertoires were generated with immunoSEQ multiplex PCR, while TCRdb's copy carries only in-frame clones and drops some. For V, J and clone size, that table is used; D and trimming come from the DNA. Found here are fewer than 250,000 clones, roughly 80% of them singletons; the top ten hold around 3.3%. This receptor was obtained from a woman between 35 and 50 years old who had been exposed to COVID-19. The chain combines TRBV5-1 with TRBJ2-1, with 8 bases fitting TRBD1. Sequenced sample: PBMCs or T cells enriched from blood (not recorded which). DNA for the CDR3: TGCGCCAGCAGCACAGGGACAGGCTCCTACAATGAGCAGTTCTTC. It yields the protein CASSTGTGSYNEQFF.